A selection of T cell receptor beta chains follows, all from one sample in a study of identical twins. TCRdb re-derived calls from the 5' RACE reads in MiXCR, one entry per CDR3 protein. The data contain 600,000 to 700,000 distinct CDR3 sequences, approximately 21% of them singletons. This sample was shared with a second study, whose subject was T cells expressing NK-cell markers.

Source material: PBMCs. These receptor sequences come from a woman between 18 and 29 years old in good health. Each CDR3 is given with its conserved first and last residue. The D gene is left open where the match is weak. Size is stated for part of the rows, as once, few or many counts, or as a class when the clone is expanded.

clone_size | j_call | v_call | d_call | cdr3_aa | cdr3_nt
few | TRBJ2-3 | TRBV5-1 | - | CASSLSGPTDTQYF | TGCGCCAGCAGCCTCAGCGGACCCACAGATACGCAGTATTTT
- | TRBJ1-2 | TRBV7-9 | - | CASSGLQGTVSNYGYTF | TGTGCCAGCAGCGGACTTCAGGGTACAGTTTCTAACTATGGCTACACCTTC
- | TRBJ2-1 | TRBV20-1 | - | CSARQTSIYEQFF | TGCAGTGCTCGACAGACTAGTATTTATGAGCAGTTCTTC
- | TRBJ2-2 | TRBV15 | - | CATSRAATLGELFF | TGTGCCACCAGCAGAGCCGCAACCTTGGGGGAGCTGTTTTTT
- | TRBJ2-3 | TRBV20-1 | TRBD2 | CSASSLAGEDTQYF | TGCAGTGCTAGCTCCCTAGCGGGAGAAGATACGCAGTATTTT
few | TRBJ2-3 | TRBV12-3/TRBV12-4 | TRBD2 | CASSPLAGRTDTQYF | TGTGCCAGCAGTCCTCTAGCGGGGCGCACAGATACGCAGTATTTT
- | TRBJ2-7 | TRBV10-3 | - | CAISVGKENEQYF | TGTGCCATCAGTGTTGGAAAGGAAAACGAGCAGTACTTC
many | TRBJ2-2 | TRBV6-1 | - | CASRPAKANTGELFF | TGTGCCAGCAGGCCTGCTAAGGCGAACACCGGGGAGCTGTTTTTT
many | TRBJ2-2 | TRBV20-1 | - | CSARGPWDTGELFF | TGCAGTGCTAGAGGCCCCTGGGACACCGGGGAGCTGTTTTTT
- | TRBJ2-3 | TRBV2 | TRBD2 | CASSGGGSTSTDTQYF | TGTGCCAGCAGTGGCGGGGGTAGTACTAGCACAGATACGCAGTATTTT
few | TRBJ2-3 | TRBV20-1 | - | CSARDTGSTDTQYF | TGCAGTGCTAGAGATACAGGGAGCACAGATACGCAGTATTTT
- | TRBJ2-7 | TRBV3-1 | TRBD2 | CASSPRLAGRWEQYF | TGTGCCAGCAGCCCCAGACTAGCGGGGCGGTGGGAGCAGTACTTC
few | TRBJ2-3 | TRBV5-5 | - | CASSFRILDGGYF | TGTGCCAGCAGCTTCCGTATACTGGACGGAGGGTATTTT
few | TRBJ1-2 | TRBV7-9 | - | CASSGQRQGGYGYTF | TGTGCCAGCAGCGGCCAGAGGCAGGGCGGCTATGGCTACACCTTC
- | TRBJ2-2 | TRBV9 | - | CASSVAVGIGELFF | TGTGCCAGCAGCGTAGCGGTAGGGATAGGGGAGCTGTTTTTT
- | TRBJ2-5 | TRBV20-1 | TRBD2 | CSARGLAGAETQYF | TGCAGTGCTCGGGGACTAGCGGGAGCTGAGACCCAGTACTTC
few | TRBJ1-2 | TRBV20-1 | TRBD1 | CSARDFPTGDYGYTF | TGCAGTGCTAGAGATTTTCCCACAGGGGACTATGGCTACACCTTC
few | TRBJ1-2 | TRBV10-3 | TRBD1 | CAISTGQGSNYGYTF | TGTGCCATCAGCACCGGACAGGGTAGTAACTATGGCTACACCTTC
many | TRBJ2-7 | TRBV20-1 | TRBD2 | CSARDVAGYEQYF | TGCAGTGCTAGAGATGTAGCGGGGTACGAGCAGTACTTC
- | TRBJ1-1 | TRBV20-1 | - | CSATGTENTEAFF | TGCAGTGCTACCGGGACGGAAAACACTGAAGCTTTCTTT
once | TRBJ2-1 | TRBV9 | TRBD2 | CASSGRWGTSDDNEQFF | TGTGCCAGCAGCGGAAGGTGGGGGACTAGCGACGACAATGAGCAGTTCTTC
many | TRBJ1-2 | TRBV20-1 | TRBD1 | CSAQTYRGPYGYTF | TGCAGTGCCCAAACGTACAGGGGACCCTATGGCTACACCTTC
- | TRBJ2-7 | TRBV2 | - | CASITDPYFEQYF | TGTGCCAGCATCACTGACCCATATTTCGAGCAGTACTTC
many | TRBJ2-5 | TRBV10-3 | - | CAISGGRVGSGETQYF | TGTGCCATCAGTGGAGGCCGGGTGGGGTCCGGAGAGACCCAGTACTTC
few | TRBJ2-7 | TRBV4-3 | TRBD1 | CASSPDRGGHEQYF | TGCGCCAGCAGCCCGGACAGGGGGGGCCACGAGCAGTACTTC
- | TRBJ1-2 | TRBV7-9 | - | CASTNAVRAYGYTF | TGTGCCAGCACCAATGCCGTCCGAGCCTATGGCTACACCTTC
- | TRBJ2-3 | TRBV20-1 | - | CSAIRAFTQYF | TGCAGTGCTATAAGGGCCTTTACGCAGTATTTT
many | TRBJ1-6 | TRBV2 | TRBD1 | CASSPTDRGYSYNSPLHF | TGTGCCAGCAGCCCTACGGACAGGGGGTATTCCTATAATTCACCCCTCCACTTT